The 19 T cell receptor beta chains listed next were all sequenced from one sample in a study of cytomegalovirus exposure and HLA in healthy donors. PCR was performed using 60 Vbeta and 13 Jbeta primers. Sequencing used immunoSEQ multiplex PCR; TCRdb keeps in-frame clones, though not all of them. Counted here are roughly 160,000 clones, roughly 80% occurring once; the ten biggest clones make up around 9%. Sequencing used PBMCs. The receptor set was obtained from a male donor in good health and CMV-seropositive.

CDR3: CASSYLEGFSGNTIYF. The CDR3 coding sequence is TGTGCCAGCAGTTACTTGGAGGGCTTCTCTGGAAACACCATATATTTT. V usage is TRBV6-6 and J usage is TRBJ1-3; no clear D. From germline, CDR1 is MNHNY and CDR2 SVGAGI (reference sequence). Trimming pared 1 base from V and 0 bases from J, leaving 10 bases between. The CDR3 loop spans 16 amino acids.

The genes are TRBV6-6 and TRBJ1-4; weak D call: TRBD1 (5 bases). Germline V gene lookup returns CDR1 MNHNY and CDR2 SVGAGI (reference sequence). The CDR3 consists of 15 residues. The V and J ends lost 1 base and 7 bases respectively, with 13 bases between them. The CDR3 region is CASSYWGGEREKLFF. The CDR3 DNA is TGTGCCAGCAGTTACTGGGGGGGGGAGCGTGAAAAACTGTTTTTT.

Details on this clone: At the DNA level, this CDR3 is encoded by other sequences in the same sample as well. V and J are TRBV15 and TRBJ2-1, with D maybe TRBD2 (5 bases). V gave up 1 base and J gave up 6 bases, with 19 bases separating them. CDR1 and CDR2 (germline): LNHNV, YYDKDF (reference sequence). The length of the CDR3 is 17 residues. The CDR3 region has the DNA TGTGCCACCAGCAGAGTCTCCGGAACTAGTCGCGGCAATGAGCAGTTCTTC. Translating gives CATSRVSGTSRGNEQFF.

The CDR3 sequence is CASERTLLPGVNQPQHF. CDR3 DNA sequence: TGTGCCAGCGAGAGGACGTTACTGCCAGGGGTCAATCAGCCCCAGCATTTT. The chain joins TRBV19 to TRBJ1-5, with a tentative D call TRBD1 (6 bases). Per germline, CDR1 LNHDA and CDR2 SQIVND (reference sequence). The length of the CDR3 is 17 residues. Trimming shortened V by 9 bases and J by 3 bases, and 24 bases separated the two germline ends.

Details on this clone: The junction departs from germline at one end; a sequencing error may be responsible. The gene calls are TRBV7-9 and TRBJ1-2, with D unresolved. Germline CDR1 reads SEHNR; CDR2 reads FQNEAQ (reference sequence). CDR3 length: 12 amino acids. CDR3: CSSSLGLYGYTF. The CDR3 nucleotides read TGTTCCAGCAGCTTAGGGCTTTATGGCTACACCTTC.

Note on this clone: One junction end does not reproduce the germline sequence, and a read error may be involved. V is TRBV6-6 and J is TRBJ2-4; D is ambiguous. CDR1 MNHNY and CDR2 SVGAGI come from the germline V gene (reference sequence). The CDR3 has 12 amino acids. The CDR3 nucleotides read TGTGCCAGCGTAACGACGGAAAACAGTCAGTACTTC. This translates into CASVTTENSQYF.

The rearrangement uses TRBV5-1 and TRBJ2-1; TRBD2 agrees at 10 bases. The germline V gene encodes CDR1 SGHRS and CDR2 YFSETQ. The length of the CDR3 is 11 residues. J lost 15 bases, V lost 2 bases, and 2 bases had no gene match. In DNA form, the CDR3 reads TGCGCCAGCAGCTTTAGCGGGAGGTCGTTCTTC. Residues: CASSFSGRSFF.

The chain employs TRBV7-6 and TRBJ1-1, with D possibly being TRBD1 (5 bases). Germline assignment: CDR1 SGHVS and CDR2 FNYEAQ. This CDR3 contains 16 residues. V lost 5 bases and J lost 0, with 16 bases in between. The CDR3 DNA follows: TGTGCCAGCAGCCCGCTAGACAGAGATATGAACACTGAAGCTTTCTTT. Residues: CASSPLDRDMNTEAFF.

This clone was detected only a few times. The chain couples TRBV30 to TRBJ1-2, with D unclear. CDR3 length: 12 amino acids. CDR1 is GTSNPN, CDR2 SVGIG, per germline (reference sequence). V shed 6 bases and J shed 8 bases, with 16 bases lying between them. The CDR3 DNA sequence: TGTGCCTGCGCTTCCGACATGAAGGGCTACACCTTC. Protein: CACASDMKGYTF.

The chain carries TRBV4-1 and TRBJ1-2; a possible D gene is TRBD1 (5 bases). Germline-derived CDR1 and CDR2 are MGHRA and YSYEKL. The CDR3 is 14 residues long. The V end was cut by 3 bases, the J end by 4 bases, with 12 bases between. Here the CDR3 DNA reads TGCGCCAGCAGCCATCAAGGGGTCGCCTATGGCTACACCTTC. Its protein is CASSHQGVAYGYTF.

About this clone itself: This sample includes further DNA sequences coding for the same CDR3. The V gene is TRBV29-1, the J gene TRBJ2-3, with a weak D call TRBD2 (6 bases). V was cut by 6 bases and J by 2 bases, with 9 bases left in between. This CDR3 spans 12 amino acids. CDR1 SQVTM and CDR2 ANQGSEA come from the germline V gene. The CDR3 spells CSVRGYTDTQYF. In DNA form, the CDR3 reads TGCAGCGTACGGGGGTACACAGATACGCAGTATTTT.

This clone was counted only a few times. The rearrangement links TRBV11-3 to TRBJ2-1, with 10 bases that match TRBD1. Trimming removed 6 bases from V and 5 bases from J; junction bases left unmatched: 10. Germline CDR1 SGHNT, CDR2 YENEEA. The CDR3 length is 16 residues. This CDR3 reads CASSRTSGTGDNEQFF. In DNA form, the CDR3 reads TGTGCCAGCAGTCGTACGTCCGGGACAGGGGACAATGAGCAGTTCTTC.

The chain is built from TRBV4-3 and TRBJ2-7, with a weak D call TRBD2 (6 bases). CDR1 and CDR2 (germline): LGHNA, YSLEER. This CDR3 spans 16 amino acids. V shed 0 bases and J shed 0 bases, with 12 bases lying between them. CDR3 DNA: TGCGCCAGCAGCCAAGATGGTGGCGGGATCTCCTACGAGCAGTACTTC. It is translated as CASSQDGGGISYEQYF.

The chain employs TRBV11-2 and TRBJ2-7; 9 bases map to TRBD1. The CDR3 is 15 amino acids. Trimming at V came to 2 bases and at J to 6 bases, leaving 8 bases not matched to a gene. Germline V gene lookup returns CDR1 SGHAT and CDR2 FQNNGV. The CDR3 sequence: CASSLQGQGFGEQYF. CDR3 DNA sequence: TGTGCCAGCAGCTTACAAGGACAGGGGTTTGGCGAGCAGTACTTC.

V is TRBV5-1 and J is TRBJ2-5, with 13 bases aligning to TRBD2. CDR3 size: 15 residues. Germline assignment: CDR1 SGHRS and CDR2 YFSETQ. V trimming: 5 bases; J trimming: 4 bases; junction bases outside the gene matches: 5. The CDR3 spells CASRYGLAGVETQYF. The CDR3 DNA reads as TGCGCCAGCAGATACGGACTAGCGGGAGTAGAGACCCAGTACTTC.

V and J are TRBV9 and TRBJ1-2; D perhaps matches TRBD1 (5 bases). The ends were cut back, 2 bases at V and 1 base at J, with 15 bases in the middle. Germline V gene lookup returns CDR1 SGDLS and CDR2 YYNGEE. This CDR3 has 16 amino acids. The CDR3 sequence is CASSVLSGGGNYGYTF. The CDR3 bases are TGTGCCAGCAGCGTGTTGAGTGGGGGGGGTAACTATGGCTACACCTTC.

The chain carries TRBV5-1 and TRBJ2-2; 13 bases map to TRBD2. The CDR3 is made up of 16 amino acids. V shed 1 base, J shed 4 bases, and the junction held 1 base outside the gene matches. Germline V CDR1 and CDR2: SGHRS, YFSETQ. CDR3 protein: CASSLRTSGSTGELFF. Written as DNA, the CDR3 is TGCGCCAGCAGCTTGAGGACTAGCGGGAGCACCGGGGAGCTGTTTTTT.

The gene calls are TRBV30 and TRBJ2-5; 9 bases are a match to TRBD2. The CDR3 sequence is 17 residues long. The V segment lost 4 bases and the J segment 6 bases; nucleotides outside the gene matches: 18. Germline CDR1 GTSNPN, CDR2 SVGIG (reference sequence). CDR3 sequence reads: CAWNRAAGGRAGKTQYF. The CDR3 coding sequence is TGTGCCTGGAACCGGGCGGCCGGCGGGAGGGCCGGGAAGACCCAGTACTTC. Based on the CDR3 plus reference TRBV30 and TRBJ2-5, the full variable domain is SQTIHQWPATLVQPVGSPLSLECTVEGTSNPNLYWYRQAAGRGLQLLFYSVGIGQISSEVPQNLSASRPQDRQFILSSKKLLLSDSGFYLCAWNRAAGGRAGKTQYFGPGTRLLVL.

The chain recombines TRBV28 with TRBJ2-7; 13 bases are a match to TRBD2. CDR1 MDHEN and CDR2 SYDVKM come from the germline V gene. This CDR3 has 18 residues. J gave up 4 bases and V 8 bases, and 17 bases lay outside the gene matches. In nucleotides, the CDR3 is TGTGCCAGCCTAGCATCCTCCGGACTAGCGGGAGCAGTATACGAGCAGTACTTC. This translates into CASLASSGLAGAVYEQYF.